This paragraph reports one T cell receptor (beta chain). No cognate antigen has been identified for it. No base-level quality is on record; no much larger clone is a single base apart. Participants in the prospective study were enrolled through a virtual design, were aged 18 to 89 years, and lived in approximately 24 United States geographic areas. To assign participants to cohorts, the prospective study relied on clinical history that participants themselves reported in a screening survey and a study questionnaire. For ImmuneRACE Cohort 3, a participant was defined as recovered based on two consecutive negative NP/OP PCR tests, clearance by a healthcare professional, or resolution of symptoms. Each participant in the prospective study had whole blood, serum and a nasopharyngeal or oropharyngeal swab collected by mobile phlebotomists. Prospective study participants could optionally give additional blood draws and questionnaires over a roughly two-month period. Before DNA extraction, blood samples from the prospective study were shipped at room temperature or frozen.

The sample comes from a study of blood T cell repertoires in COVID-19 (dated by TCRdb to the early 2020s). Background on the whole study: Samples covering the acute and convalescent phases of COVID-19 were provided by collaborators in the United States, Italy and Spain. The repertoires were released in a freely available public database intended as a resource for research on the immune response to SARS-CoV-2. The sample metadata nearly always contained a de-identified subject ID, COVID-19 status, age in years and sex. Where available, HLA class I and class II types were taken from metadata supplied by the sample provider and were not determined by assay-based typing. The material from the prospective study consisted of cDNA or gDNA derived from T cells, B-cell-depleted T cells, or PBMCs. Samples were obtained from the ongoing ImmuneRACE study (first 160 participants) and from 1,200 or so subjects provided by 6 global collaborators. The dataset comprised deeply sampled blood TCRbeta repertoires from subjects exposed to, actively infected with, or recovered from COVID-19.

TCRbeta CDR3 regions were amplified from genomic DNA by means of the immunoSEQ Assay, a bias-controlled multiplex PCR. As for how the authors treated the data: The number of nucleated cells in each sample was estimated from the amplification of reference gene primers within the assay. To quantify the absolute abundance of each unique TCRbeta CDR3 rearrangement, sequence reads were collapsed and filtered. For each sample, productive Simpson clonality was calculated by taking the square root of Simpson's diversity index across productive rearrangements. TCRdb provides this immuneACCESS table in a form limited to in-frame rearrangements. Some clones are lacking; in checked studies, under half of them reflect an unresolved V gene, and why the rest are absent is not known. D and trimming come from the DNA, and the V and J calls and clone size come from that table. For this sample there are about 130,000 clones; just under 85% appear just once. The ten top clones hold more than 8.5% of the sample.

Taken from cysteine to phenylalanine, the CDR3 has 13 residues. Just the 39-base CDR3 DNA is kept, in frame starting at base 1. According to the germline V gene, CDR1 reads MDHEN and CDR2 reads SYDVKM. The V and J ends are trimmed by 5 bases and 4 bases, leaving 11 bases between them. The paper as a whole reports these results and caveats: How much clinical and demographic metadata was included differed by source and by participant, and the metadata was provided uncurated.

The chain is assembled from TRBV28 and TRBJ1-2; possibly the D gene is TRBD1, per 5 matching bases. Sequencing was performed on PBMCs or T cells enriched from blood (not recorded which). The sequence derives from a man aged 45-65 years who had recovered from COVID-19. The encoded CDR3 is CASSVGGGYGYTF. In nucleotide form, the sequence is TGTGCCAGCAGTGTCGGGGGTGGCTATGGCTACACCTTC.